A selection of T cell receptor beta chains follows, all from one sample in a study of regulatory T cells in long-lasting Graves disease. TCRdb used MiXCR to reprocess the multiplex PCR reads, holding one entry per CDR3 protein. This table has about 460,000 distinct CDR3 sequences, around a fifth appearing once. The specimen was peripheral blood mononuclear cells (PBMCs), collected when the disease was refractory, from a patient treated with antithyroid drugs. The receptors stem from a female donor with Graves disease. Both conserved end residues are part of each CDR3. The D gene is left open where the match is weak. Clone size is given for some rows only: seen once, a few or many times, or a class if the clone is expanded.

V gene,clone size,D gene,J gene,CDR3 DNA,CDR3 protein
TRBV12-3/TRBV12-4,many,-,TRBJ2-2,TGTGCCAGCACCGCTTTGAACACCGGGGAGCTGTTTTTT,CASTALNTGELFF
TRBV29-1,-,-,TRBJ1-2,TGCAGCGTGCTCTCAGGTGGGCTCTATGGCTACACCTTC,CSVLSGGLYGYTF
TRBV28,many,TRBD1,TRBJ2-5,TGTGCCAGCAGTGGACAGGACCCGTACCAAGAGACCCAGTACTTC,CASSGQDPYQETQYF
TRBV11-2,many,-,TRBJ2-7,TGTGCCAGCAGCTTAATTGCGTTTGCCTACGAGCAGTACTTC,CASSLIAFAYEQYF
TRBV6-1,few,-,TRBJ2-4,TGTGCCAGCAGGCGAGGGACGGTCGCTCCGGGCAAAAACATTCAGTACTTC,CASRRGTVAPGKNIQYF
TRBV29-1,few,TRBD1,TRBJ2-5,TGCAGCGTGGAAGGATACAGGGGTTTGTTGGGAGAGACCCAGTACTTC,CSVEGYRGLLGETQYF
TRBV2,-,-,TRBJ2-5,TGTGCCAGCAGTACGGCCAGGGGAGGGACCCAGTACTTC,CASSTARGGTQYF
TRBV4-3,-,-,TRBJ1-6,TGCGCCAGCAGCCAAGGGTCTTGGCACAATTCACCCCTCCACTTT,CASSQGSWHNSPLHF
TRBV6-1,many,-,TRBJ2-7,TGTGCCAGCACCCGAGGAGACGAGCAGTACTTC,CASTRGDEQYF
TRBV30,-,-,TRBJ1-6,TGTGCCTACCAGGACGCTTATAATTCACCCCTCCACTTT,CAYQDAYNSPLHF
TRBV5-1,-,TRBD2,TRBJ2-7,TGCGCCAGCAGCCCCCGGACTAGCGGGGGGTTAAGCTCCTACGAGCAGTACTTC,CASSPRTSGGLSSYEQYF
TRBV20-1,-,TRBD2,TRBJ2-5,TGCAGTGCCAACAACCCGGGAGGCTCCTACAATGAGCAGTACTTC,CSANNPGGSYNEQYF
TRBV27,many,-,TRBJ1-5,TGTGCCAGCAGTCCAGCCCAGGGCGTTAGCAATCAGCCCCAGCATTTT,CASSPAQGVSNQPQHF
TRBV7-7,-,TRBD1,TRBJ2-2,TGTGCTAGCAGCTTAGGCAGGGGGCCGAACACCGGGGAGCTGTTTTTT,CASSLGRGPNTGELFF
TRBV12-3/TRBV12-4,few,TRBD2,TRBJ2-7,TGTGCCAGCAGTCCCCTGACTAGCGACTACGAGCAGTACTTC,CASSPLTSDYEQYF
TRBV10-3,-,-,TRBJ1-2,TGTGCCATCAGTGCCCACAGAGGACGGGACTATGGCTACACCTTC,CAISAHRGRDYGYTF
TRBV7-6,many,TRBD2,TRBJ2-5,TGTGCCAGCAGCTTAGGAGCGGGGGTGGAGACCCAGTACTTC,CASSLGAGVETQYF
TRBV28,many,TRBD1,TRBJ2-7,TGTGCCAGCAGGGCCCGGACAGGGGGAAGGCGGTACGAGCAGTACTTC,CASRARTGGRRYEQYF
TRBV13,few,-,TRBJ2-7,TGTGCCACCTCTAAAGGGGCTAGAGACTACGAGCAGTACTTC,CATSKGARDYEQYF
TRBV2,many,-,TRBJ2-7,TGTGCCAGCAGTGAACTTGGACCCTTCGCCCTCGAGCAGTACTTC,CASSELGPFALEQYF
TRBV28,many,-,TRBJ1-4,TGTGCCACCGAGGGCGAGGGGGCAACTAATGAAAAACTGTTTTTT,CATEGEGATNEKLFF
TRBV5-1,-,TRBD1,TRBJ2-2,TGCGCCAGCGTCCGGGACAGGGGAGACACCGGGGAGCTGTTTTTT,CASVRDRGDTGELFF
TRBV28,many,-,TRBJ1-1,TGTGCCAGCAGGTCCGGAGGGCTCGGCACTGAAGCTTTCTTT,CASRSGGLGTEAFF
TRBV11-2,many,-,TRBJ1-5,TGTGCCAGCAGCTTAGGCCCGCAGGGTGCGCAGCCCCAGCATTTT,CASSLGPQGAQPQHF
TRBV28,-,TRBD1,TRBJ1-2,TGTGCCAGCAGTTTGACAGGGCTGGCCTATGGCTACACCTTC,CASSLTGLAYGYTF
TRBV12-5,-,-,TRBJ2-7,TGTGCTAGTGGCCCTCCCGGCTACGAGCAGTACTTC,CASGPPGYEQYF
TRBV20-1,-,-,TRBJ1-3,TGCAGTGCTAGGCCATCCGGATCGGTACCGGGAAACACCATATATTTT,CSARPSGSVPGNTIYF
TRBV7-2,few,-,TRBJ2-2,TGTGCCAGCAGCCCCTTCCGGGGACACAGACTGGGGGAGCTGTTTTTT,CASSPFRGHRLGELFF